This T cell receptor beta chain emerged from a study of Tregs in tolerant kidney transplant recipients. Study-wide context: Related graft donors supplied nonmyeloablative bone marrow transplants, and mixed chimerism was transient.

CD4+CD25+CD127- Tregs, CD4+CD25- non-Tregs, CD4 and CD8 cells were sorted. CDR3 size: 11 residues. Trimming removed 6 bases at V and 7 bases at J, with 4 bases between. Germline values: CDR1 MNHNS, CDR2 SASEGT. In regard to this clone: Other DNA sequences within the sample encode an identical CDR3.

The table came from immunoSEQ multiplex PCR; TCRdb's copy has only in-frame clones and leaves some out. The profile covers around 98,000 clones, with 93% appearing a single time and about 0.45% taken by the ten largest. Sequencing used CD4+ T cells from blood, obtained before the transplant. The receptor comes from a human donor who received a combined kidney and bone marrow transplant. The V gene is TRBV6-1, the J gene TRBJ1-6; no firm D call. The CDR3 DNA sequence: TGTGCCAGCAGAACAAATTCACCCCTCCACTTT. This encodes CASRTNSPLHF.